These 29 T cell receptor beta chains share one sample of origin, sequenced in a study of blood T cell repertoires in COVID-19. The data were produced by immunoSEQ multiplex PCR, yet TCRdb's version contains in-frame clones alone and is incomplete. The sample contains around 190,000 clones, approximately 84% of which appear only once. Sample: PBMCs or T cells enriched from blood (not recorded which). The source of these receptors is a woman younger than 45 who had recovered from COVID-19.

The chain combines TRBV11-2 with TRBJ2-6; D remains unclear. Trimming removed 8 bases from V and 1 base from J, with 9 bases in between. The CDR3 is 14 amino acids. Per the germline V gene, CDR1 is SGHAT and CDR2 is FQNNGV. The CDR3 nucleotides read TGTGCCAGCTTCCTCGGGTCTGGGGCCAACGTCCTGACTTTC. Protein sequence: CASFLGSGANVLTF.

This clone has only a few counts. V gene TRBV7-2 combines with J gene TRBJ1-4; TRBD1 matches at 9 bases. There are 16 residues in the CDR3. V trimming: 5 bases; J trimming: 8 bases; junction bases outside the gene matches: 12. Germline values: CDR1 SGHTA, CDR2 FQGNSA. The CDR3 bases are TGTGCCAGCAGCAGCGGGACAGGGAATGAAGGCGAAAAACTGTTTTTT. Translation: CASSSGTGNEGEKLFF.

The chain has TRBV19 and TRBJ2-1; TRBD2 matches at 10 bases. J gave up 7 bases and V 2 bases, and 11 bases lay outside the gene matches. The CDR3 loop spans 17 amino acids. CDR1 LNHDA and CDR2 SQIVND come from the germline V gene (reference sequence). The DNA for the CDR3 is TGTGCCAGTAGTATACTAACTAGCGGGATGGCATTGAATGAGCAGTTCTTC. Translation: CASSILTSGMALNEQFF.

The rearrangement links TRBV5-1 to TRBJ1-6; no firm D call. The CDR3 has 13 amino acids. Germline loops: CDR1 SGHRS, CDR2 YFSETQ. V dropped 4 bases and J dropped 9 bases, with 11 bases sitting between them. CDR3 amino acids: CASSSRQASPLHF. In DNA, the CDR3 is TGCGCCAGCAGCAGCCGACAAGCTTCACCCCTCCACTTT.

This clone was recorded a few times. J is TRBJ2-3 and V is TRBV7-9; D gene unclear. The CDR3 loop spans 14 amino acids. V lost 5 bases to trimming and J lost 0 bases, with 9 bases between them. Germline CDR1 and CDR2: SEHNR and FQNEAQ (reference sequence). The CDR3 reads CASSPRSSTDTQYF. The DNA for the CDR3 is TGTGCCAGCAGCCCGCGGAGTAGCACAGATACGCAGTATTTT. Looking up the rest from reference TRBV7-9 and TRBJ2-3 gives the full variable domain: DTGVSQNPRHKITKRGQNVTFRCDPISEHNRLYWYRQTLGQGPEFLTYFQNEAQLEKSRLLSDRFSAERPKGSFSTLEIQRTEQGDSAMYLCASSPRSSTDTQYFGPGTRLTVL.

V gene TRBV4-2 combines with J gene TRBJ1-3, with D maybe TRBD1 (6 bases). Trimming shortened V by 5 bases and J by 0 bases, and 14 bases separated the two germline ends. Germline loops: CDR1 LGHNA, CDR2 YNFKEQ. This CDR3 has 16 amino acids. CDR3 bases: TGTGCCAGCAGCATCCGGACAGCCAGCTCTGGAAACACCATATATTTT. Protein: CASSIRTASSGNTIYF.

This chain joins TRBV19 and TRBJ2-1; 12 nucleotides agree with TRBD1. Germline CDR1 and CDR2: LNHDA and SQIVND (reference sequence). The CDR3 is made up of 16 amino acids. V was clipped by 7 bases and J by 8 bases; unmatched bases: 12. CDR3 DNA sequence: TGTGCCAGTACCTCCTCGCCCGGGACAGGGGGCTATGAGCAGTTCTTC. Residues: CASTSSPGTGGYEQFF.

This clone was picked up a small number of times. The gene calls are TRBV4-1 and TRBJ2-1; 9 nucleotides align to TRBD2. Looked up from germline, CDR1 is MGHRA and CDR2 is YSYEKL. The length of the CDR3 is 16 residues. V was pared by 3 bases and J by 7 bases, with 10 bases of the junction left unmatched. As DNA, the CDR3 is TGCGCCAGCAGCCATGCACTAGCGGGCAAGGGAAATGAGCAGTTCTTC. It is translated as CASSHALAGKGNEQFF.

This chain links TRBV5-1 with TRBJ1-2; D perhaps matches TRBD1 (6 bases). Trimming removed 3 bases from V and 4 bases from J, with 37 bases in between. Germline lookup yields CDR1 SGHRS and CDR2 YFSETQ. The CDR3 is 22 residues long. CDR3 sequence reads: CASSSIGPKQGLNPRSLYGYTF. The CDR3 DNA reads TGCGCCAGCAGCTCCATCGGGCCTAAACAGGGCCTCAACCCACGGTCGCTCTATGGCTACACCTTC.

V usage is TRBV6-5 and J usage is TRBJ1-2; 11 bases agree with TRBD1. Germline V lookup: CDR1 MNHEY, CDR2 SVGAGI. V shed 8 bases, J shed 8 bases, and the junction held 7 bases outside the gene matches. This CDR3 region has 13 residues. CDR3 sequence reads: CASRGQGGDGYTF. In nucleotides, the CDR3 is TGTGCCAGCCGGGGACAGGGGGGAGACGGCTACACCTTC.

This rearrangement joins TRBV18 to TRBJ2-3; TRBD2 matches 8 bases. The CDR3 covers 16 residues. The V and J ends lost 0 bases and 2 bases, in that order; junction bases with no gene match: 4. Per the germline V gene, CDR1 is KGHSH and CDR2 is LQKENI. CDR3 amino acids: CASSPPNGGATDTQYF. CDR3 sequence (DNA): TGTGCCAGCTCACCACCGAACGGGGGGGCCACAGATACGCAGTATTTT.

The J gene is TRBJ1-5, the V gene TRBV4-2; weak D call: TRBD1 (5 bases). Germline V lookup: CDR1 LGHNA, CDR2 YNFKEQ. This CDR3 is 12 amino acids long. Trimming left V 4 bases short and J 7 bases short, with 8 bases between. The CDR3 is CASSLGAQPQHF. CDR3 DNA sequence: TGTGCCAGCAGCCTAGGGGCACAGCCCCAGCATTTT.

The chain links TRBV18 to TRBJ1-3; D uncertain. The V gene's germline CDR1 is KGHSH and CDR2 LQKENI. This CDR3 contains 15 residues. The germline V and J ends were trimmed by 1 base and 0 bases, with 7 bases remaining between them. CDR3 bases: TGTGCCAGCTCACCACAGAGGATCTCTGGAAACACCATATATTTT. It is translated as CASSPQRISGNTIYF.

In DNA, the CDR3 is TGCGCCACCCCTCCCCGGGACAGGGGCAAGGACACTGAAGCTTTCTTT. This encodes CATPPRDRGKDTEAFF. This chain links TRBV23-1 with TRBJ1-1; 10 nucleotides agree with TRBD1. TRBV23-1 is an open reading frame, and its role is uncertain. The CDR3 spans 16 residues. V was pared by 10 bases and J by 3 bases, with 14 bases of the junction left unmatched.

V and J are TRBV6-5 and TRBJ1-5; tentatively, D is TRBD1 (5 bases). V lost 7 bases, J lost 2 bases, and 15 bases lay in between. From germline, CDR1 is MNHEY and CDR2 SVGAGI. This CDR3 is 15 amino acids long. Here the CDR3 DNA reads TGTGCCAGCATCGAGACGGGGGGTGGCAATCAGCCCCAGCATTTT. The encoded protein is CASIETGGGNQPQHF.

J is TRBJ2-1 and V is TRBV6-5, with 9 bases lining up with TRBD2. The CDR3 covers 14 residues. V gave up 5 bases and J gave up 8 bases; unmatched junction bases: 7. Per the germline V gene, CDR1 is MNHEY and CDR2 is SVGAGI. The CDR3 region has the DNA TGTGCCAGCAGTACGGGACTAGCAGGGGATGAGCAGTTCTTC. Translated: CASSTGLAGDEQFF.

The rearrangement links TRBV21-1 to TRBJ2-7; the listed D gene, TRBD2, was not tested against the DNA. TRBV21-1 is a recognized pseudogene. This CDR3 comprises 13 residues. The CDR3 loop is CASSFLLANEQYV. Here the CDR3 DNA reads TGTGCCAGCAGCTTCCTACTAGCCAACGAGCAGTACGTC.

The chain joins TRBV2 to TRBJ1-1; 9 nucleotides align to TRBD1. Per germline, CDR1 SNHLY and CDR2 FYNNEI. The ends lost 7 bases at V and 7 bases at J; junction bases unmatched: 10. This CDR3 has 14 amino acids. CDR3: CASTKNRGHNEAFF. DNA for the CDR3: TGTGCCAGCACCAAAAACAGGGGGCACAATGAAGCTTTCTTT.

The CDR3 loop is CASRPQGANTEAFF. For the CDR3, the DNA is TGTGCCAGCAGACCACAGGGGGCGAACACTGAAGCTTTCTTT. The rearrangement joins TRBV7-6 to TRBJ1-1; TRBD1 aligns across 9 bases. J was trimmed by 1 base and V by 6 bases; bases with no gene match: 3. CDR3 length equals 14 residues. Per germline, CDR1 SGHVS and CDR2 FNYEAQ.

This sequence joins TRBV5-1 and TRBJ1-4, with TRBD1 as a possible D gene (5 bases). The CDR3 loop spans 14 amino acids. Trimming took off 4 bases at V and 7 bases at J, with 14 bases between the two ends. Germline assignment: CDR1 SGHRS and CDR2 YFSETQ. The CDR3: CASSLGASGEKLFF. The CDR3 DNA sequence: TGCGCCAGCAGCCTCGGGGCTAGCGGTGAAAAACTGTTTTTT.

This sequence joins TRBV6-5 and TRBJ2-7, with 9 bases fitting TRBD2. CDR1 is MNHEY and CDR2 is SVGAGI in the germline V gene. Unmatched junction bases numbered 7, after V lost 8 bases and J lost 2 bases. This CDR3 has 14 amino acids. CDR3 sequence: CASLAGGLPYEQYF. CDR3 sequence (DNA): TGTGCCAGCCTGGCGGGAGGGCTCCCCTACGAGCAGTACTTC.

This clone turned up a few times. The chain carries TRBV19 and TRBJ2-1; 11 bases line up with TRBD2. The germline V gene encodes CDR1 LNHDA and CDR2 SQIVND (reference sequence). The CDR3 contains 16 residues. With V trimmed by 7 bases and J by 5 bases, 10 bases remained unmatched. Here the CDR3 DNA reads TGTGCCAGTAAAACCGAGGGACTAGCGGAACACAATGAGCAGTTCTTC. Its translation is CASKTEGLAEHNEQFF.

The chain joins TRBV29-1 to TRBJ2-1; D is possibly TRBD1 (7 bases). CDR1 and CDR2 from the germline V gene are SQVTM and ANQGSEA. The CDR3 consists of 13 residues. The V and J ends lost 6 bases and 3 bases respectively, with 12 bases between them. The CDR3 DNA sequence: TGCAGCGTGGGGGGACAGTACTACAATGAGCAGTTCTTC. Residues: CSVGGQYYNEQFF.

This clone was counted between two and nine times. The J gene is TRBJ1-1, the V gene TRBV2, with no clear D. The germline gives CDR1 SNHLY, CDR2 FYNNEI. The CDR3 runs to 15 residues. The V end was cut by 2 bases, the J end by 2 bases, with 12 bases between. CDR3 in DNA: TGTGCCAGCAGTGAAATGAGACGGAGAAACACTGAAGCTTTCTTT. Protein product: CASSEMRRRNTEAFF.

CDR3 in DNA: TGTGCCAGCTGGGGAGGGCTCCCCGGGGAGCTGTTTTTT. It yields the protein CASWGGLPGELFF. The rearrangement uses TRBV11-2 and TRBJ2-2, with 7 bases fitting TRBD2. This CDR3 is 13 amino acids long. The germline V gene encodes CDR1 SGHAT and CDR2 FQNNGV. Trimming at V came to 8 bases and at J to 6 bases, leaving 6 bases not matched to a gene.

Only a few counts were recorded for this clone. This chain uses TRBV19 with TRBJ1-2; D gene ambiguous. The CDR3 totals 13 residues. V was pared by 6 bases and J by 4 bases, with 12 bases between. Germline V gene lookup returns CDR1 LNHDA and CDR2 SQIVND (reference sequence). This CDR3 is CASSRDGPYGYTF. CDR3 coding DNA: TGTGCCAGTAGCCGGGATGGTCCCTATGGCTACACCTTC.

A few counts support this clone. The rearrangement joins TRBV10-2 to TRBJ1-4; perhaps TRBD1 as D (5 bases). The CDR3 runs to 15 residues. Trimming took off 2 bases at V and 8 bases at J, with 15 bases between the two ends. Germline values: CDR1 WSHSY, CDR2 SAAADI. The CDR3 region is CASSEALGLPEKLFF. CDR3 coding DNA: TGCGCCAGCAGTGAGGCTCTGGGACTACCCGAAAAACTGTTTTTT.

This clone was counted a few times. The V call is TRBV29-1, the J call TRBJ2-1, with 12 bases that match TRBD2. The V gene end was trimmed by 3 bases and the J gene end by 3 bases; junction bases not matched to a gene: 12. The germline V gene has CDR1 SQVTM and CDR2 ANQGSEA. The CDR3 sequence is 18 residues long. The CDR3 DNA reads as TGCAGCGTTGAGGGCTCCCTAGCGGGAGGGCCGGACTACAATGAGCAGTTCTTC. Amino acid sequence: CSVEGSLAGGPDYNEQFF.

For the CDR3, the DNA is TGCGCCAGCAGTTATGGAGGGGGCGCGAATCAGCCCCAGCATTTT. Encoded protein: CASSYGGGANQPQHF. The rearrangement links TRBV10-2 to TRBJ1-5; the match to TRBD1 covers 7 bases. There are 15 residues in the CDR3. V lost 5 bases to trimming and J lost 4 bases; unmatched junction nucleotides: 8. Germline CDR1 is WSHSY and CDR2 is SAAADI.